Each of the 8 T cell receptor beta chains below was sequenced from the same sample in a study of cytomegalovirus exposure and HLA in healthy donors. Repertoires were generated with immunoSEQ multiplex PCR, while TCRdb's copy carries only in-frame clones and drops some. Of 100,000 to 150,000 clones in the sample, more than 70% were seen once. The sample taken for sequencing was PBMCs. These receptors all stem from a man aged 25-45 years in good health and CMV-seronegative.

This chain connects TRBV10-3 to TRBJ2-7, with D possibly TRBD2 on 5 matching bases. The V gene's germline CDR1 is ENHRY and CDR2 SYGVKD. Deletions cut 6 bases from V and 7 bases from J, with 25 bases between. CDR3 length: 16 amino acids. The CDR3 is CAIRDLVGVYLGEQYF. The CDR3, as DNA: TGTGCCATCAGGGACTTGGTTGGCGTCTACCTTGGGGAGCAGTACTTC.

The chain joins TRBV29-1 to TRBJ2-7, with D possibly being TRBD2 (6 bases). Looked up from germline, CDR1 is SQVTM and CDR2 is ANQGSEA. The CDR3 has 12 amino acids. V was trimmed by 6 bases and J by 2 bases, leaving 11 bases between them. The CDR3 sequence is CSVTSEPYEQYF. The CDR3 nucleotides read TGCAGCGTGACTAGTGAACCCTACGAGCAGTACTTC.

The rearrangement joins TRBV5-5 to TRBJ1-2; D possibly corresponds to TRBD1 (5 bases). V shed 4 bases and J shed 3 bases, with 13 bases lying between them. This CDR3 comprises 14 residues. Looked up from germline, CDR1 is SGHKS and CDR2 is YYEKEE (reference sequence). As DNA, the CDR3 is TGTGCCAGCAGCCCGGGGTCGGGGGACTATGGCTACACCTTC. Translation: CASSPGSGDYGYTF.

J is TRBJ2-1 and V is TRBV4-3; TRBD2 matches 10 bases. Trimming removed 2 bases from V and 7 bases from J; junction bases left unmatched: 5. The CDR3 consists of 15 residues. Germline V gene sequence: CDR1 LGHNA, CDR2 YSLEER. The CDR3 spells CASSQLAGAGNEQFF. The CDR3 nucleotides read TGCGCCAGCAGCCAACTAGCGGGAGCTGGAAATGAGCAGTTCTTC.

This chain connects TRBV5-1 to TRBJ2-1; TRBD1 matches 8 bases. J gave up 7 bases and V 6 bases, and 9 bases lay outside the gene matches. Germline V gene sequence: CDR1 SGHRS, CDR2 YFSETQ. The CDR3 runs 14 residues. For the CDR3, the DNA is TGCGCCAGCATCGGACAGGGAACAGGGAATGAGCAGTTCTTC. As protein: CASIGQGTGNEQFF. Full variable domain (missing parts from reference TRBV5-1 and TRBJ2-1): KAGVTQTPRYLIKTRGQQVTLSCSPISGHRSVSWYQQTPGQGLQFLFEYFSETQRNKGNFPGRFSGRQFSNSRSEMNVSTLELGDSALYLCASIGQGTGNEQFFGPGTRLTVL.

The chain has TRBV11-3 and TRBJ2-6; weak D call: TRBD2 (5 bases). There are 16 residues in the CDR3. Trimming left V 8 bases short and J 0 bases short, with 14 bases between. Germline V gives CDR1 SGHNT, CDR2 YENEEA. DNA for the CDR3: TGTGCCAGCGGCAAGAGGGAAATCTCTGGGGCCAACGTCCTGACTTTC. It is translated as CASGKREISGANVLTF.

The rearrangement links TRBV10-2 to TRBJ2-3; no definite D call. V was trimmed by 3 bases and J by 6 bases, leaving 7 bases between them. CDR3 length equals 12 residues. The germline V gene encodes CDR1 WSHSY and CDR2 SAAADI. CDR3 region: CASSDWADTQYF. The CDR3 bases are TGCGCCAGCAGTGACTGGGCTGATACGCAGTATTTT.

J is TRBJ2-1 and V is TRBV6-5; 9 positions match TRBD1. After removal of 2 bases from V and 6 bases from J, the junction contained 8 bases not matched to a gene. The CDR3 length is 16 residues. The germline CDR1 and CDR2 sequences are MNHEY and SVGAGI. This CDR3 is CASSYPRSDRGNEQFF. DNA for the CDR3: TGTGCCAGCAGTTACCCTAGATCGGACAGGGGCAATGAGCAGTTCTTC.